These 3 T cell receptor beta chains came from one sample sequenced in a study of cytomegalovirus exposure and HLA in healthy donors (dated by TCRdb to the late 2010s). Receptor libraries were prepared by the immunoSEQ multiplex PCR assay. TCRdb holds this immuneACCESS table with in-frame rearrangements only. Some clones are missing; in checked studies, unresolved V genes explain under half, and the rest has no known cause. The sample table shows 150,000 or so clones, and 75% to 90% are seen once. The ten largest make up about 6.6% of the sample. The sample comprised PBMCs. These receptors were obtained from a woman in her thirties in good health and CMV-seropositive.

J is TRBJ2-3 and V is TRBV2, with 10 bases fitting TRBD2. The germline gives CDR1 SNHLY, CDR2 FYNNEI. The junction had 6 bases not matched to a gene; V was cut back by 3 bases and J by 6 bases. The CDR3 runs to 15 residues. This chain's CDR3 is CASSDQRGGRDTQYF. As DNA, the CDR3 is TGTGCCAGCAGTGATCAGCGGGGGGGCCGTGATACGCAGTATTTT.

The chain carries TRBV6-1 and TRBJ2-7; D remains unclear. The V and J ends lost 4 bases and 2 bases respectively, with 9 bases between them. The CDR3 contains 13 residues. Germline V CDR1 and CDR2: MNHNS, SASEGT. The CDR3 protein is CASSGARTYEQYF. The DNA for the CDR3 is TGTGCCAGCAGTGGGGCTCGGACCTACGAGCAGTACTTC.

V gene TRBV10-3 combines with J gene TRBJ2-3, with a tentative D call TRBD2 (5 bases). Trimming stripped 11 bases from V and 3 bases from J, with 12 bases between. This CDR3 has 12 amino acids. The germline CDR1 and CDR2 sequences are ENHRY and SYGVKD. For the CDR3, the DNA is TGTGCCCCTTCCGGGGAAACAGATACGCAGTATTTT. Residues: CAPSGETDTQYF.